This paragraph reports one T cell receptor (beta chain). Its specificity is not known. Assay version v3.0 of immunoSEQ was used, and it was run at survey level. The protocol was immunoSEQ multiplex PCR, while the TCRdb copy is restricted to in-frame clones and leaves out a portion. The repertoire has under 20,000 clones, 75% to 85% of them found once; the top ten carry about 10%. The data were taken from a study of long-term antiretroviral therapy in people with HIV. Background on the study: Collection of the earliest samples took place about a decade ahead of the 2015 immediate-ART recommendation.

CDR1 is SGHRS and CDR2 is YFSETQ in the germline V gene. The CDR3 contains 13 residues. The ends lost 5 bases at V and 6 bases at J; junction bases unmatched: 6. General study findings and limits: Transplant donor controls retained higher diversity, though diversity increased after ART. Among HIV repertoires, CDR3 length ranges were narrower than those of controls. The study lacked data on ART adherence, viral resistance or therapy changes.

Source: unsorted PBMCs, taken 0.2 years after starting antiretroviral therapy. This receptor was taken from a woman between 40 and 55 years old with HIV. The rearrangement joins TRBV5-1 to TRBJ1-1; TRBD1 aligns across 8 bases. The CDR3 DNA sequence: TGCGCCAGCAGACAGGACAGGGACCCTGAAGCTTTCTTT. Amino acids: CASRQDRDPEAFF.